The following is a TCR beta chain sequence with its context. Its antigen remains unknown. Survey-level immunoSEQ v3.0 assays were run. This table comes from immunoSEQ multiplex PCR, and its TCRdb copy is limited to in-frame clones, with some not included. The sample carries approximately 15,000 clones, 60% to 85% recorded once. The data originate from a study of long-term antiretroviral therapy in people with HIV. Sampling of each donor yielded at least one pre-ART PBMC sample and at least two post-ART PBMC samples. Germline lookup yields CDR1 MNHEY and CDR2 SMNVEV (reference sequence). Between the trimmed V and J ends, which lost 0 bases and 6 bases, there was a span of 13 bases. The CDR3 runs 15 residues. The study's findings and limits: Once patients were on ART, diversity went higher but still fell short of transplant donor controls. Controls showed broader CDR3 length ranges than did the HIV repertoires. Clonotypes expanded prior to ART showed repertoire dominance at all sampled time points.

Source: unsorted PBMCs, taken around 2.1 years before starting antiretroviral therapy. The sequence was collected from a man aged 25-40 years with HIV. The rearrangement joins TRBV27 to TRBJ2-3; D may be TRBD2 (5 bases). This CDR3 is CASSLSSAGADTQYF. The DNA of the CDR3 is TGTGCCAGCAGTTTATCCTCGGCGGGTGCCGATACGCAGTATTTT.